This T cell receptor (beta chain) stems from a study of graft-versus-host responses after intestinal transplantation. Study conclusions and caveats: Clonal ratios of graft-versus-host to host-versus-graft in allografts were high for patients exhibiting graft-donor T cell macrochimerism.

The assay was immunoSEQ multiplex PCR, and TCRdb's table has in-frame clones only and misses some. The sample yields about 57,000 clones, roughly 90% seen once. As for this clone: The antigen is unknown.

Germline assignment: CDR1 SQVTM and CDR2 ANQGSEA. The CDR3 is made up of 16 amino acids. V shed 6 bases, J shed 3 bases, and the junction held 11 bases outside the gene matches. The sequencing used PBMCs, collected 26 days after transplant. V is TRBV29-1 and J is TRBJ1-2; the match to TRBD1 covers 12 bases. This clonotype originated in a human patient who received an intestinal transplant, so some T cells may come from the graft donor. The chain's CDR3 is CSVEGGQGAGDYGYTF. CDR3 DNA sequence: TGCAGCGTCGAGGGGGGACAGGGGGCGGGGGACTATGGCTACACCTTC.